This T cell receptor beta chain was identified in a study of PD-L1 blockade in urothelial cancer. The overall study: Blood samples had a median of roughly 140,000 T cells.

Every PCR was spiked with synthetic TCR analog templates. Assay: immunoSEQ multiplex PCR; the TCRdb copy retains only in-frame clones and omits some. The sample carries 50,000 or so clones, approximately 84% recorded once. Indicated time point: peripheral blood 6 weeks after treatment start. Patients were living with locally advanced or metastatic urothelial carcinoma. General study results and limits: Tumor-associated clones in blood expanded more at 3 weeks in durable-benefit patients.

The germline CDR1 and CDR2 sequences are MNHEY and SMNVEV (reference sequence). This CDR3 has 13 residues. V was clipped by 4 bases and J by 0 bases, with 3 bases between them. Regarding this clone: Its antigen remains unknown.

The sequence was obtained from a man in his 60s with urothelial cancer. The sample was PBMCs, taken around atezolizumab (anti-PD-L1) treatment. The chain combines TRBV27 with TRBJ1-4; D remains unclear. Here the CDR3 DNA reads TGTGCCAGCAGTTACACAACTAATGAAAAACTGTTTTTT. Its protein is CASSYTTNEKLFF. Combining the CDR3 with reference TRBV27 and TRBJ1-4 gives the whole variable domain EAQVTQNPRYLITVTGKKLTVTCSQNMNHEYMSWYRQDPGLGLRQIYYSMNVEVTDKGDVPEGYKVSRKEKRNFPLILESPSPNQTSLYFCASSYTTNEKLFFGSGTQLSVL.